One T cell receptor beta chain is described in this entry. Its antigen remains unidentified. The CDR3 covers 15 residues. V lost 1 base, J lost 8 bases, and 8 bases stayed unmatched. Germline V CDR1 and CDR2: MGHRA, YSYEKL. This entry comes from a study of cytomegalovirus exposure and HLA in healthy donors. Study-level points and caveats: A later analysis linked around 15,000 TCR beta sequences to HLA alleles at 0.05 false discovery rate. In vitro confirmation showed three CMV-associated chains to be CMV antigen specific. When a later analysis compared HLA-associated TCR beta chains with equally common others, the HLA-associated chains turned out to be more clonally expanded and to have lower generation probabilities.

Both 60 Vbeta primers and 13 Jbeta primers went into the PCR. Sequencing was performed with immunoSEQ multiplex PCR; in TCRdb, only in-frame clones are kept and a portion is missing. The sample has 90,000 to 130,000 clones, 80% to 85% seen once. The V and J genes are TRBV4-1 and TRBJ2-1; the match to TRBD2 covers 7 bases. The specimen was PBMCs. The clonotype was recovered from a woman aged 55-75 years in good health and CMV-seropositive. In DNA form, the CDR3 reads TGCGCCAGCAGCCAAGGGGACTACGGTTGGGATGAGCAGTTCTTC. It specifies CASSQGDYGWDEQFF.